This note documents a single T cell receptor beta chain sequence. Antigen: not known. CD45RO-negative, CCR7-positively selected cells formed the naive CD8 fraction, excluding terminally differentiated effector memory CD45RA+ cells. This sample is drawn from a study of shared clonotypes between healthy human individuals. Study findings and constraints: Richness estimates generally favored naive over memory subsets. It was the non-shared clonotypes that had lower generation probabilities than clonotypes shared by all four donors.

The germline V gene encodes CDR1 SGHTS and CDR2 YDEGEE. There are 14 residues in the CDR3. V was cut by 4 bases and J by 1 base, with 11 bases left in between. Each subset's genomic DNA was shared equally among a number of immunoSEQ plates. Per the authors' pipeline: From ImmunoSEQ came sequences covering only the junction and carrying no quality scores, so filtering differed. The assay was immunoSEQ multiplex PCR, and TCRdb's table has in-frame clones only and misses some. The DNA was the basis for D and trimming; V, J and clone size are from that table. The sample lists 800,000 to 950,000 clones; 95% to 97% were seen once.

The sequencing sample was made of naive CD8+ T cells sorted from blood. The V call is TRBV5-8, the J call TRBJ1-1, with no clear D. The source of this sequence is a man aged 30 to 45 in good health. The CDR3 here is CASSDLRENTEAFF. CDR3 sequence (DNA): TGTGCCAGCAGCGACCTTAGGGAGAACACTGAAGCTTTCTTT.